The 3 T cell receptor beta chains presented below share a single source sample, sequenced in a study of T cells in Graves' hyperthyroidism and ophthalmopathy. Amplification of TCR beta CDR3 regions used RNA as the template. HTBI primers were the set used in a first-round RT-PCR of the TCR CDR3. MiXCR, applied by TCRdb to the multiplex PCR reads, yields one record per CDR3 protein. The sample includes about 250,000 distinct CDR3 sequences, over 12% of them seen just once. Source material: blood. The receptors shown here come from a woman aged 45-65 years with Graves' hyperthyroidism that later progressed to Graves' ophthalmopathy.

This clonotype was counted at least ten times. This sequence joins TRBV5-1 and TRBJ2-3; D perhaps matches TRBD2 (6 bases). This CDR3 is built from 12 residues. Germline values: CDR1 SGHRS, CDR2 YFSETQ. V gave up 5 bases and J gave up 7 bases, with 11 bases separating them. In nucleotides, the CDR3 is TGCGCCAGCAGACCGGAGGGGTATACGCAGTATTTT. Its protein product is CASRPEGYTQYF.

This clonotype occurred many times. The chain is built from TRBV20-1 and TRBJ2-6, with D perhaps matching TRBD1 (6 bases). There are 19 residues in the CDR3. Deletions cut 5 bases from V and 1 base from J, with 24 bases between. Germline V CDR1 and CDR2: DFQATT, SNEGSKA (reference sequence). Here the CDR3 DNA reads TGCAGTGCTCCAGAGACAGGCGGTATGCAACTTTCTGGGGCCAACGTCCTGACTTTC. Residues: CSAPETGGMQLSGANVLTF.

In its sample, this clonotype was seen many times. This chain joins TRBV28 and TRBJ2-7; tentatively, D is TRBD1 (6 bases). Germline loops: CDR1 MDHEN, CDR2 SYDVKM. V lost 3 bases, J lost 8 bases, and 17 bases lay in between. The CDR3 contains 14 residues. CDR3 in DNA: TGTGCCAGCAGTTTTTTGGGGGCCGTCGCTCAGCAGTACTTC. It codes for CASSFLGAVAQQYF.